The T cell receptor beta chain described here comes from a study of CD8+CD57+ T cells in acquired aplastic anemia. Study observations and caveats: Patients shared approximately 30 CD8+ CDR3 sequences with controls.

As to this clonotype: The antigen is not known.

The template for TCR beta VDJ and CDR3 sequence profiling was genomic DNA. TCRdb reanalysed the reads using MiXCR and keeps one entry per CDR3 protein. Of 95,000 to 150,000 distinct CDR3 sequences detected, 50% to 70% appear once; the ten largest clones hold 25% to 30%. J lost 7 bases, V lost 3 bases, and 9 bases had no gene match. The CDR3 runs 15 residues. All patients picked for sequencing had shown, by flow cytometry, an expansion of CD8+CD57+ cells. Sequenced material: sorted CD4+, CD8+, or CD8+CD57+ T cells (not recorded which) from PBMCs. The chain recombines TRBV12-3 or TRBV12-4 with TRBJ2-3; TRBD1 matches 8 bases. This receptor was identified in a human donor with aplastic anemia. The chain's CDR3 is CASSFPQGAIHTQYF. In nucleotides, the CDR3 is TGTGCCAGCAGTTTTCCCCAGGGGGCTATTCATACGCAGTATTTT.